The rows below give T cell receptor beta chains drawn from one sample of a study of CD8+ T cells in alopecia areata. Clones were sequenced by immunoSEQ multiplex PCR, and TCRdb holds only the in-frame ones, with some missing. Seen here are some 170,000 clones, roughly 60% observed once, and the top ten hold around 1.6%. The sequenced sample was CD4+ T cells sorted from blood, obtained at week 0. Source of these receptors: a human donor with alopecia areata. The conserved cysteine and the conserved F or W are not part of the CDR3 here.

CDR3	V	J
ASSLVLGASGDNEQF	TRBV5-1	TRBJ2-1
AWMGQANTEAF	TRBV30	TRBJ1-1
ASSLAGTGGGYT	TRBV5-1	TRBJ1-2
ASGQSPVGYT	TRBV2	TRBJ1-2
ASSEYGPGRTEAF	TRBV2	TRBJ1-1
ATSGRLAGVGETQY	TRBV15	TRBJ2-5
ASSRTVGDSTDTQY	TRBV27	TRBJ2-3
SVADGGDSTQY	TRBV29-1	TRBJ2-5
ASSPLRQETQY	TRBV18	TRBJ2-5
ASSRSGTGSGPQH	TRBV4-3	TRBJ1-5
ASSVEGQNYGYT	TRBV9	TRBJ1-2
SYNWAGGTDTQY	TRBV29-1	TRBJ2-3
ASRVGAGGYT	TRBV25-1	TRBJ1-2
AIPYEQY	TRBV4-1	TRBJ2-7